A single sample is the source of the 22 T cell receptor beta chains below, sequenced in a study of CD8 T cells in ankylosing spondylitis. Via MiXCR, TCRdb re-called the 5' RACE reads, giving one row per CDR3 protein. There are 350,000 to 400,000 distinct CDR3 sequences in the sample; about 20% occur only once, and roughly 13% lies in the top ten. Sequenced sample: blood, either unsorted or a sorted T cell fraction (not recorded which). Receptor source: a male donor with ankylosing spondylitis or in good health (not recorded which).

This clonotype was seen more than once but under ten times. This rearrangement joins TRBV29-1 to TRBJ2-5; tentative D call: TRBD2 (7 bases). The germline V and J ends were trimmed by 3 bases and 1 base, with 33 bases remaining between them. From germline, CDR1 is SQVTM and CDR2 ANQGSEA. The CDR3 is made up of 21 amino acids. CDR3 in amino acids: CSVDGPSFWGGEATTQETQYF. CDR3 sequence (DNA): TGCAGCGTTGACGGCCCCTCATTTTGGGGGGGCGAAGCAACAACCCAAGAGACCCAGTACTTC.

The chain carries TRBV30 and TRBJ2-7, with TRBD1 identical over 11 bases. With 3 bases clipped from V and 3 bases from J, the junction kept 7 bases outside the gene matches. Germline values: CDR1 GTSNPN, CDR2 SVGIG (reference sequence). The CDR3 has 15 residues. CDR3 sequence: CAWSFLGQGDYEQYF. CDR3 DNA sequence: TGTGCCTGGAGCTTTCTGGGACAGGGGGACTACGAGCAGTACTTC.

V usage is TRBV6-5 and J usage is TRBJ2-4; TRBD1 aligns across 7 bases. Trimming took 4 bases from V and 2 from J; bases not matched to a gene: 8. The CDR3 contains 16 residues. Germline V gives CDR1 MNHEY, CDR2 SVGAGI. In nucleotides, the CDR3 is TGTGCCAGCAGTTTCTTCGACAGGGCGACCAAAAACATTCAGTACTTC. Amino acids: CASSFFDRATKNIQYF.

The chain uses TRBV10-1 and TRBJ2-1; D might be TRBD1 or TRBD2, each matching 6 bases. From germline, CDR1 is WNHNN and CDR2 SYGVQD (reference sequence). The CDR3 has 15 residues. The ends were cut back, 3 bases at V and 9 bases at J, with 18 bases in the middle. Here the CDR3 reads CASSDSWNGGGEQFF. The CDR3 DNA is TGCGCCAGCAGTGATAGTTGGAACGGGGGCGGTGAGCAGTTCTTC.

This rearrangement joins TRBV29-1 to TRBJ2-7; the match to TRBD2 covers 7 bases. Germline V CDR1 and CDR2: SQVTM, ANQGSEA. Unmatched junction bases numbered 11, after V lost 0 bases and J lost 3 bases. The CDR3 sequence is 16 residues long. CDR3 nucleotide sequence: TGCAGCGTTGAAGATCCTAAGGCGGGGGACGACTACGAGCAGTACTTC. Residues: CSVEDPKAGDDYEQYF.

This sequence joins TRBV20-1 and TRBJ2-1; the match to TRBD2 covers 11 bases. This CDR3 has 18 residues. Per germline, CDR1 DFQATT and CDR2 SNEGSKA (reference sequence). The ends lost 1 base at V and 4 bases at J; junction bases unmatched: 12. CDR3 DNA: TGCAGTGCTAGAGCCCTCTTACTAGCGGGGGAAGATTACAATGAGCAGTTCTTC. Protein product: CSARALLLAGEDYNEQFF.

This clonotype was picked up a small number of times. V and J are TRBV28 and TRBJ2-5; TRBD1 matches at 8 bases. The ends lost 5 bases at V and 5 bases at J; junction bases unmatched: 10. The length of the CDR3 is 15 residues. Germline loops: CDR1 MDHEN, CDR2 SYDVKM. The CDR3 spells CASSPPDRDGETQYF. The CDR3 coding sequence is TGTGCCAGCAGTCCCCCGGACAGGGACGGTGAGACCCAGTACTTC.

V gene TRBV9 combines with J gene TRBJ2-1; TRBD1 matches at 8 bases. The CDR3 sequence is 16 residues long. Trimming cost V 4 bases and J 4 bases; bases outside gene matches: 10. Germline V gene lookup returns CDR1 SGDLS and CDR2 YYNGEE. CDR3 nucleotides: TGTGCCAGCAGCCTCCGTCCGGGACAGGAGTACAATGAGCAGTTCTTC. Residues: CASSLRPGQEYNEQFF.

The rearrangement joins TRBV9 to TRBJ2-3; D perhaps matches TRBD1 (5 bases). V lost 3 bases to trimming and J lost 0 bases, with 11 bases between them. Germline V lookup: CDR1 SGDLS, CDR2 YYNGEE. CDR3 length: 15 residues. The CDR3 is CASSEGYLSTDTQYF. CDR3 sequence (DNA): TGTGCCAGCAGCGAGGGGTACCTCAGCACAGATACGCAGTATTTT.

The CDR3 DNA sequence: TGTGCCAGCAGCCTCTTGAGGAATGAGCAGTTCTTC. Translating it yields CASSLLRNEQFF. The chain has TRBV11-2 and TRBJ2-1; D gene unclear. Germline V gives CDR1 SGHAT, CDR2 FQNNGV. The CDR3 runs 12 residues. The germline V and J ends were trimmed by 5 bases and 7 bases, with 9 bases remaining between them.

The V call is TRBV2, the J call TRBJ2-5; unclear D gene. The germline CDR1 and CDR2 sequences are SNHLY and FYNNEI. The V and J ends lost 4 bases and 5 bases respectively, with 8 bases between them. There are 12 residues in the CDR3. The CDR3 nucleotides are TGTGCCAGCAGTGTGGGTAGGGAGACCCAGTACTTC. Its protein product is CASSVGRETQYF.

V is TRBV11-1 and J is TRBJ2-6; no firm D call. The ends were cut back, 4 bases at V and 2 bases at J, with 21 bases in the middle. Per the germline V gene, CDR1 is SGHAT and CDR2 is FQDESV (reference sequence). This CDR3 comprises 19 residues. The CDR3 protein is CASSSQESGPGTGANVLTF. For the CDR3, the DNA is TGTGCCAGCAGCTCCCAAGAGTCGGGCCCCGGCACTGGGGCCAACGTCCTGACTTTC.

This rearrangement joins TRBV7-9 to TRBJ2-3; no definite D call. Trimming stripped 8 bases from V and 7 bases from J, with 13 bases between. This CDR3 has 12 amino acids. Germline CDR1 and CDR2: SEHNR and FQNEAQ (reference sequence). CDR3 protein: CASGTLTNTQYF. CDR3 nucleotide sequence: TGTGCCAGCGGCACCCTGACAAATACGCAGTATTTT.

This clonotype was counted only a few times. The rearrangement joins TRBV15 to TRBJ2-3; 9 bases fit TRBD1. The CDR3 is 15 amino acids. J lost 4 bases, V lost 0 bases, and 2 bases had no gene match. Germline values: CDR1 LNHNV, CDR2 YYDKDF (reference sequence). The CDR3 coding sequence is TGTGCCACCAGCAGAGAAAGGACAGGGGCAGATACGCAGTATTTT. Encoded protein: CATSRERTGADTQYF. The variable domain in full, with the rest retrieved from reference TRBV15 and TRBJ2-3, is DAMVIQNPRYQVTQFGKPVTLSCSQTLNHNVMYWYQQKSSQAPKLLFHYYDKDFNNEADTPDNFQSRRPNTSFCFLDIRSPGLGDTAMYLCATSRERTGADTQYFGPGTRLTVL.

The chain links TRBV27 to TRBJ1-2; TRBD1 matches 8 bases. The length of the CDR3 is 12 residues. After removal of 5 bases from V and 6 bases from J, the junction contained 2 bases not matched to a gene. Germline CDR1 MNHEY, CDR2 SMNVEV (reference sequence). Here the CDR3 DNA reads TGTGCCAGCAGTCCACAGGGGGATGGCTACACCTTC. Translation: CASSPQGDGYTF.

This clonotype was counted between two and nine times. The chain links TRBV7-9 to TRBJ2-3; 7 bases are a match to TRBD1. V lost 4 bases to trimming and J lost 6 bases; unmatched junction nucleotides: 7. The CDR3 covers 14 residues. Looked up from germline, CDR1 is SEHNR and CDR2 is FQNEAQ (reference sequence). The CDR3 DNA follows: TGTGCCAGCAGCTCCATAGGACAGGCGGATACGCAGTATTTT. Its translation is CASSSIGQADTQYF.

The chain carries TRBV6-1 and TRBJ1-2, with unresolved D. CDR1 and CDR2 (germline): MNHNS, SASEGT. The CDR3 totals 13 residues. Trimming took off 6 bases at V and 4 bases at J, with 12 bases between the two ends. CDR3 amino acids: CASRPTVSYGYTF. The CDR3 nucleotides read TGTGCCAGCAGACCCACGGTCAGCTATGGCTACACCTTC.

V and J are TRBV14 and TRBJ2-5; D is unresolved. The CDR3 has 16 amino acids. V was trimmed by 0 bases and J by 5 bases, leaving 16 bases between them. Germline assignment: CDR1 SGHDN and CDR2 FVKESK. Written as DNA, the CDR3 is TGTGCCAGCAGCCAAGATGGGGTAGCTGTTGTCGAGACCCAGTACTTC. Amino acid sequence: CASSQDGVAVVETQYF. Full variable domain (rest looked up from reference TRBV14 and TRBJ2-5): EAGVTQFPSHSVIEKGQTVTLRCDPISGHDNLYWYRRVMGKEIKFLLHFVKESKQDESGMPNNRFLAERTGGTYSTLKVQPAELEDSGVYFCASSQDGVAVVETQYFGPGTRLLVL.

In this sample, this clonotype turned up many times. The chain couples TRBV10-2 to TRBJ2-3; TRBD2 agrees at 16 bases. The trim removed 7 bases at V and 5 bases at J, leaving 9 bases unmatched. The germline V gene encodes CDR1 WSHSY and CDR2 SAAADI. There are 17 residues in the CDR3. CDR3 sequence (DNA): TGCGCCAGCAAGCTCCTGGGACTAGCGGGGGGGCAAGATACGCAGTATTTT. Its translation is CASKLLGLAGGQDTQYF.

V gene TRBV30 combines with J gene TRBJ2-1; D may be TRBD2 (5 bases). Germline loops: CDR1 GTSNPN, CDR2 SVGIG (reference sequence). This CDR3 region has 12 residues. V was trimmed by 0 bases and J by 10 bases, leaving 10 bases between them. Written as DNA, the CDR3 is TGTGCCTGGAGTGTAGCCGGGAACGAGCAGTTCTTC. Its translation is CAWSVAGNEQFF.

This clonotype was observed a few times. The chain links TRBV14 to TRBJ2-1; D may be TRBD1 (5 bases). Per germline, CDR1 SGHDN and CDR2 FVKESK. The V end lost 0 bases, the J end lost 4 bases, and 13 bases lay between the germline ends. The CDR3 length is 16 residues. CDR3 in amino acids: CASSQEGASYYNEQFF. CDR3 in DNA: TGTGCCAGCAGCCAAGAAGGGGCCTCCTATTACAATGAGCAGTTCTTC. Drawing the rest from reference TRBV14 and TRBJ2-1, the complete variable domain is EAGVTQFPSHSVIEKGQTVTLRCDPISGHDNLYWYRRVMGKEIKFLLHFVKESKQDESGMPNNRFLAERTGGTYSTLKVQPAELEDSGVYFCASSQEGASYYNEQFFGPGTRLTVL.

CDR3 protein: CASSLLSGTGAGNTIYF. CDR3 in DNA: TGTGCCAGCAGCTTACTTAGCGGGACAGGGGCTGGAAACACCATATATTTT. The rearrangement links TRBV7-6 to TRBJ1-3, with 10 bases matching TRBD1. Per the germline V gene, CDR1 is SGHVS and CDR2 is FNYEAQ. The ends lost 2 bases at V and 2 bases at J; junction bases unmatched: 6. There are 17 residues in the CDR3.